This T cell receptor (beta chain) emerged from a study of radiation and T cells in renal cell carcinoma. Study summary: Nephrectomy followed 15 Gy stereotactic body radiation by 4 weeks.

Specified time point: baseline pretreatment blood. Treatment meaning: 15 Gy SBRT to primary tumor, nephrectomy 4 weeks later. Blood was sampled at baseline, 2 weeks and 4 weeks after SBRT. Turning to this clone: The antigen remains unidentified. At one of its ends the junction is not consistent with the germline gene, which may arise from a read error.

Regarding the study as a whole: Top tumor clonotypes rose in blood 2 weeks post-radiation, then contracted.

Generated by immunoSEQ multiplex PCR, the TCRdb table keeps only in-frame clones and is missing some. The repertoire holds about 160,000 clones, with roughly 90% as singletons. The V gene's germline CDR1 is SSHAT and CDR2 FNYEAQ (reference sequence). The CDR3 sequence is 15 residues long. The genes are TRBV7-7 and TRBJ2-5; 7 positions match TRBD2. Sequences were derived from blood, sampled from a patient whose treatment included radiotherapy and nephrectomy. The clonotype was recovered from a woman in her seventies with renal cell carcinoma. This CDR3 reads CASSSGGLRQETQYF. CDR3 DNA sequence: TGTGCTAGCAGCTCGGGGGGACTTCGCCAAGAGACCCAGTACTTC.